This is a list of T cell receptor beta chains from one sample in a study of blood T cell repertoires in COVID-19. Clones were sequenced by immunoSEQ multiplex PCR, and TCRdb holds only the in-frame ones, with some missing. The table has 150,000 to 200,000 clones, approximately 85% seen once. Sequenced material: peripheral blood. The receptors stem from a woman aged 80 or older with acute or convalescent COVID-19. Each CDR3 is given with its conserved first and last residue. D genes are given only for firm matches. Size values are once, few and many counts, or a class for expanded clones, and some rows have none.

size,D,J,V,CDR3,DNA
.,.,TRBJ1-3,TRBV19,CASSIVLTGNTIYF,TGTGCCAGTAGTATAGTCCTAACTGGAAACACCATATATTTT
.,TRBD2,TRBJ2-5,TRBV10-2,CASSASGGAQETQYF,TGCGCCAGCAGTGCCAGCGGGGGGGCCCAAGAGACCCAGTACTTC
.,.,TRBJ1-6,TRBV6-1,CASSGIWGRDRNSPLHF,TGTGCCAGCAGTGGAATTTGGGGGCGCGATCGGAATTCACCCCTCCACTTT
.,.,TRBJ1-5,TRBV6-5,CASSYSWGGEPQHF,TGTGCCAGCAGTTACTCGTGGGGGGGTGAACCCCAGCATTTT
.,.,TRBJ2-1,TRBV12-5,CASGLVLGHFNEQFF,TGTGCTAGTGGTTTGGTACTCGGACATTTCAATGAGCAGTTCTTC
.,TRBD1,TRBJ1-1,TRBV6-5,CASSRPGQGSTEAFF,TGTGCCAGCAGCCGCCCGGGACAGGGGAGCACTGAAGCTTTCTTT
.,.,TRBJ1-5,TRBV9,CASSAGTGVQPQHF,TGTGCCAGCAGCGCCGGTACAGGCGTTCAGCCCCAGCATTTT
.,.,TRBJ2-5,TRBV6-1,CASSEWATQETQYF,TGTGCCAGCAGTGAATGGGCGACCCAAGAGACCCAGTACTTC
.,.,TRBJ2-3,TRBV30,CAWSPRGDTQYF,TGTGCCTGGAGTCCCCGGGGAGATACGCAGTATTTT
.,.,TRBJ2-3,TRBV12-3/TRBV12-4,CASSLTRDTQYF,TGTGCCAGCAGCTTGACACGAGATACGCAGTATTTT
.,.,TRBJ2-1,TRBV14,CASSPNMGRQFF,TGTGCCAGCAGCCCCAATATGGGCCGGCAGTTCTTC
.,.,TRBJ2-2,TRBV11-2,CASSLGHPNTGELFF,TGTGCCAGCAGCTTAGGACACCCGAACACCGGGGAGCTGTTTTTT
.,TRBD2,TRBJ2-7,TRBV9,CASSVGSGGTYEQYF,TGTGCCAGCAGCGTCGGATCCGGGGGGACCTACGAGCAGTACTTC
once,.,TRBJ2-1,TRBV19,CATSGGGPYNEQFF,TGTGCCACTTCAGGAGGCGGTCCCTACAATGAGCAGTTCTTC
.,TRBD1,TRBJ1-2,TRBV6-5,CASSFGQGTNYGYTF,TGTGCCAGCAGTTTCGGACAGGGGACTAACTATGGCTACACCTTC
.,TRBD1,TRBJ1-4,TRBV9,CASSDGGQNEKLFF,TGTGCCAGCAGCGACGGGGGACAGAATGAAAAACTGTTTTTT
.,.,TRBJ2-7,TRBV20-1,CSATSDEQYF,TGCAGTGCTACTAGCGACGAGCAGTACTTC
.,.,TRBJ2-2,TRBV19,CASRQANTGELFF,TGTGCCAGTAGACAGGCAAACACCGGGGAGCTGTTTTTT
.,.,TRBJ1-1,TRBV6-4,CASSEVGGGKAFF,TGTGCCAGCAGTGAAGTGGGGGGGGGCAAAGCTTTCTTT
.,.,TRBJ1-1,TRBV10-3,CAISLSGGRDTEAFF,TGTGCCATCAGCTTATCGGGGGGGCGCGACACTGAAGCTTTCTTT
.,.,TRBJ1-2,TRBV6-5,CASSSSGGGYTF,TGTGCCAGCAGTTCCTCGGGAGGCGGCTACACCTTC
.,.,TRBJ1-1,TRBV11-2,CAIRRGGYTEAFF,TGTGCCATCCGAAGGGGGGGTTACACTGAAGCTTTCTTT
.,.,TRBJ1-1,TRBV6-5,CASSPGGRDTEAFF,TGTGCCAGCTCCCCCGGTGGCAGGGATACTGAAGCTTTCTTT
.,TRBD1,TRBJ1-1,TRBV7-6,CASSSQGAGGTEAFF,TGTGCCAGCAGCTCACAGGGGGCTGGCGGCACTGAAGCTTTCTTT
few,TRBD1,TRBJ2-2,TRBV5-8,CASKARDRETGELFF,TGTGCCAGCAAGGCCCGGGACAGGGAAACCGGGGAGCTGTTTTTT
once,.,TRBJ2-3,TRBV10-2,CASGRVDTQYF,TGCGCCAGCGGGCGGGTAGATACGCAGTATTTT
.,.,TRBJ2-1,TRBV6-5,CASTGYNEQFF,TGTGCCAGCACCGGTTACAATGAGCAGTTCTTC
.,TRBD1,TRBJ2-7,TRBV4-1,CASSHRTGGAEQYF,TGCGCCAGCAGCCACCGGACAGGGGGCGCCGAGCAGTACTTC
few,.,TRBJ2-1,TRBV7-9,CASEREPYNEQFF,TGTGCCAGCGAGAGGGAACCCTACAATGAGCAGTTCTTC
few,TRBD2,TRBJ2-7,TRBV7-3,CASSLDSASGRYEQYF,TGTGCCAGCAGCTTAGATTCCGCTAGCGGGAGATACGAGCAGTACTTC
.,.,TRBJ2-3,TRBV5-1,CASRGGTSTDTQYF,TGCGCCAGCAGGGGCGGGACTAGCACAGATACGCAGTATTTT
.,.,TRBJ2-3,TRBV3-1/TRBV3-2,CASSQAVGGTDTQYF,TGTGCCAGCAGCCAGGCGGTCGGGGGCACAGATACGCAGTATTTT
.,.,TRBJ1-6,TRBV3-1/TRBV3-2,CASSQTTVYNSPLHF,TGTGCCAGCAGCCAAACAACCGTGTATAATTCACCCCTCCACTTT
.,.,TRBJ2-7,TRBV20-1,CSARRRNEQYF,TGCAGTGCTAGGCGGCGGAACGAGCAGTACTTC
once,TRBD1,TRBJ1-2,TRBV5-1,CASSYDRGSYGYTF,TGCGCCAGCAGCTATGACAGGGGGTCCTATGGCTACACCTTC
.,.,TRBJ1-1,TRBV6-5,CASSYTRGTEAFF,TGTGCCAGCAGTTACACACGGGGGACTGAAGCTTTCTTT
few,.,TRBJ1-2,TRBV2,CASSESADGYTF,TGTGCCAGCAGTGAATCGGCGGATGGCTACACCTTC
.,TRBD1,TRBJ2-3,TRBV18,CASSPDRRTDTQYF,TGTGCCAGCTCACCGGACAGGCGCACAGATACGCAGTATTTT
.,.,TRBJ1-1,TRBV19,CASTPRQGRGTEAFF,TGTGCCAGTACCCCCCGTCAGGGGCGAGGCACTGAAGCTTTCTTT
.,TRBD2,TRBJ2-3,TRBV3-1/TRBV3-2,CASTPTAGGADTQYF,TGTGCCAGCACCCCTACCGCGGGGGGGGCGGATACGCAGTATTTT
.,TRBD1,TRBJ1-3,TRBV10-3,CAISESTGPGNTIYF,TGTGCCATCAGTGAGTCGACAGGGCCTGGAAACACCATATATTTT
.,.,TRBJ2-1,TRBV9,CASSVAQGARFF,.
.,TRBD1,TRBJ2-1,TRBV6-1,CASSGNRGPYLGNEQFF,TGTGCCAGCAGTGGGAACAGGGGGCCTTACTTGGGGAATGAGCAGTTCTTC
.,.,TRBJ2-1,TRBV19,CASSLDGQSSYNEQFF,TGTGCCAGTAGTTTGGACGGACAGAGCTCCTACAATGAGCAGTTCTTC
.,TRBD2,TRBJ2-5,TRBV9,CASSVGGLAGGGGETQYF,TGTGCCAGCAGCGTAGGGGGACTAGCGGGAGGTGGCGGAGAGACCCAGTACTTC
few,TRBD1,TRBJ1-1,TRBV7-3,CASSSGTGATEAFF,TGTGCCAGCAGCTCAGGGACAGGGGCCACTGAAGCTTTCTTT
.,.,TRBJ1-1,TRBV5-6,CASSLLQEYTEAFF,TGTGCCAGCAGCTTGTTACAGGAGTACACTGAAGCTTTCTTT
.,TRBD1,TRBJ2-1,TRBV7-3,CASSFGQGDLNEQFF,TGTGCCAGCAGCTTCGGACAGGGGGACCTCAATGAGCAGTTCTTC
.,TRBD2,TRBJ2-7,TRBV7-3,CASSLWTRSEQYF,TGTGCCAGCAGCTTATGGACTAGGTCCGAGCAGTACTTC
once,TRBD1,TRBJ2-6,TRBV2,CASRPGQGQSGANVLTF,TGTGCCAGCAGGCCGGGACAGGGACAGTCTGGGGCCAACGTCCTGACTTTC
.,.,TRBJ1-1,TRBV3-1/TRBV3-2,CASSQGGRNTEAFF,TGTGCCAGCAGCCAAGGCGGGAGGAACACTGAAGCTTTCTTT
.,TRBD1,TRBJ2-2,TRBV11-2,CASSDRVKVELFF,TGTGCCAGCAGCGACAGGGTCAAGGTGGAGCTGTTTTTT
.,.,TRBJ2-1,TRBV19,CASSMASNNEQFF,TGTGCCAGTAGTATGGCCAGTAACAATGAGCAGTTCTTC
few,TRBD1,TRBJ1-4,TRBV19,CASSSYRQGSNEKLFF,TGTGCCAGTAGTAGCTACCGACAGGGGTCTAATGAAAAACTGTTTTTT
.,TRBD1,TRBJ2-7,TRBV5-6,CASSLAGTGLYEQYF,TGTGCCAGCAGCTTGGCGGGGACAGGGCTCTACGAGCAGTACTTC
.,.,TRBJ1-1,TRBV27,CASVQGNTEAFF,TGTGCCAGCGTTCAGGGGAACACTGAAGCTTTCTTT
once,.,TRBJ2-4,TRBV28,CASSPATIAKNIQYF,TGTGCCAGCAGCCCCGCCACAATAGCCAAAAACATTCAGTACTTC
.,TRBD1,TRBJ1-3,TRBV18,CASSPRGPASSGNTIYF,TGTGCCAGCTCACCAAGGGGGCCGGCTAGCTCTGGAAACACCATATATTTT
.,.,TRBJ2-3,TRBV12-3/TRBV12-4,CASTQGPRGTQYF,TGTGCCAGCACCCAGGGGCCCAGGGGTACGCAGTATTTT
.,.,TRBJ1-2,TRBV7-3,CASSSGNNYGYTF,TGTGCCAGCAGCTCCGGGAATAACTATGGCTACACCTTC